This T cell receptor (beta chain) was identified during a study of cytomegalovirus exposure and HLA in healthy donors. Profiling relied on immunoSEQ multiplex PCR, and the TCRdb table lists in-frame clones only, not all of them. In the table there are around 160,000 clones, 88% of which are singletons. The sample consisted of PBMCs. The TCR sequence derives from a man in his late teens or twenties in good health and CMV-seronegative.

The CDR3 nucleotides are TGCGCCAGCAGCCAAGATGGCCTAGTCAATCTGGAATCTACCATATATTTT. Amino acid sequence: CASSQDGLVNLESTIYF. The chain links TRBV4-3 to TRBJ1-3; unclear D gene. CDR1 LGHNA and CDR2 YSLEER come from the germline V gene. Between the trimmed V and J ends, which lost 0 bases and 10 bases, there was a span of 22 bases. CDR3 length equals 17 residues.